This T cell receptor (beta chain) is from a study of spatial heterogeneity in lung cancer. Study information: The cohort: around 79 early-stage, untreated non-small cell lung cancer patients.

Time point specified: blood at routine non-recurrence follow-up after resection. Every molecule of TCR cDNA had its own unique molecular identifier. TCRdb processed the 5' RACE reads anew with MiXCR; each CDR3 protein has one entry. The sample lists roughly 70,000 distinct CDR3 sequences, roughly 9% occurring once. Sample: PBMCs, taken at follow-up. The receptor's source is a female donor with early-stage non-small cell lung cancer.

DNA of the CDR3: TGTGCCACCAGTGGGGCTAGCTCCTACAATGAGCAGTTCTTC. Translated: CATSGASSYNEQFF. J is TRBJ2-1 and V is TRBV24-1; no reliable D call. The CDR3 sequence is 14 residues long. Trimming took off 5 bases at V and 0 bases at J, with 7 bases between the two ends. CDR1 and CDR2 from the germline V gene are KGHDR and SFDVKD.